The T cell receptor (beta chain) described here comes from a study of shared clonotypes between healthy human individuals. The protocol was immunoSEQ multiplex PCR, while the TCRdb copy is restricted to in-frame clones and leaves out a portion. Among fewer than 850,000 clones, approximately 97% were seen once, and the ten largest hold 0.2% to 0.25%. Looked up from germline, CDR1 is MDHEN and CDR2 is SYDVKM. The CDR3 runs 19 residues. J lost 6 bases, V lost 4 bases, and 22 bases had no gene match. Terminally differentiated effector memory CD45RA+ cells were excluded from the naive CD8 cells, which were CD45RO-negative and positively selected for CCR7.

The sample consisted of naive CD8+ T cells sorted from blood. This sequence originates from a man aged 30 to 45 in good health. The J gene is TRBJ2-3, the V gene TRBV28; 7 nucleotides agree with TRBD2. The CDR3 reads CASSSQEMRRPRELDTQYF. The CDR3 nucleotides are TGTGCCAGCAGTTCGCAAGAAATGAGAAGACCGCGGGAGCTGGATACGCAGTATTTT.